This entry is about one TCR beta chain. Its matching antigen is unknown. This specimen belongs to a study of cytomegalovirus exposure and HLA in healthy donors. The germline V gene has CDR1 LNHDA and CDR2 SQIVND (reference sequence). V was shortened by 9 bases and J by 8 bases, with 19 bases between the two germline ends. This CDR3 has 13 amino acids. Whole-study results and caveats: Within an earlier analysis, most TCR beta V segments proved productive either about 90% or about 30% of the time. As confirmed in vitro, three CMV-associated chains were specific for CMV antigens. It was reportedly the case that the classifier diagnosed cytomegalovirus status with high specificity and sensitivity.

Sampled while nominally healthy, donors likely had unrecorded immune exposures. 60 Vbeta and 13 Jbeta primers were used in PCR. Using immunoSEQ multiplex PCR, the repertoire was profiled, and TCRdb retains in-frame clones only, with some absent. In the table there are roughly 120,000 clones, approximately 8.6% of which are singletons. Sequenced input: PBMCs. The receptor comes from a woman aged 40 to 49 in good health and CMV-seropositive. The V call is TRBV19, the J call TRBJ1-2; the D gene is possibly TRBD1 (5 bases). The CDR3 sequence is CASAGSSGIGYTF. DNA for the CDR3: TGTGCCAGCGCAGGGTCCTCTGGAATCGGCTACACCTTC.